What follows are 7 T cell receptor beta chains derived from one specimen sequenced in a study of blood T cell repertoires in COVID-19 (TCRdb year 2020). The library was produced with the immunoSEQ multiplex PCR assay. As stored in TCRdb, this immuneACCESS dataset retains in-frame rearrangements with V and J assigned. A fraction of the clones does not appear; measured against another copy, unresolved V genes explain less than half of the discrepancy, and the remainder lacks a known reason. The sample includes some 190,000 clones, with roughly 84% observed a single time. The ten most abundant clones make up roughly 5% of the sample. Material for sequencing was peripheral blood. Receptors were obtained from a woman older than 75 with acute or convalescent COVID-19.

The chain is built from TRBV27 and TRBJ1-6; TRBD1 matches at 11 bases. V lost 4 bases, J lost 7 bases, and 3 bases stayed unmatched. The CDR3 sequence is 15 residues long. Germline V lookup: CDR1 MNHEY, CDR2 SMNVEV (reference sequence). The CDR3 coding sequence is TGTGCCAGCAGTTGGGACAGGGGGGGAAATTCACCCCTCCACTTT. Amino acid sequence: CASSWDRGGNSPLHF.

This clone was recorded only once. CDR3 in amino acids: CASSTSGGGHYNEQFF. The CDR3 DNA follows: TGTGCCAGCAGCACTAGCGGAGGTGGCCACTACAATGAGCAGTTCTTC. The rearrangement links TRBV9 to TRBJ2-1; TRBD2 agrees at 8 bases. This CDR3 is 16 amino acids long. V lost 4 bases to trimming and J lost 3 bases; unmatched junction nucleotides: 9. CDR1 and CDR2 (germline): SGDLS, YYNGEE.

The chain joins TRBV20-1 to TRBJ1-1; the D is unclear. Germline assignment: CDR1 DFQATT and CDR2 SNEGSKA (reference sequence). This CDR3 is built from 14 residues. Trimming left V 3 bases short and J 6 bases short, with 17 bases between. The CDR3 bases are TGCAGTGCTAGTGCCGTTGTTTGGTCAGCTGAAGCTTTCTTT. Translated: CSASAVVWSAEAFF.

The count of this clone is one. This chain uses TRBV28 with TRBJ2-5, with a weak D call TRBD1 (6 bases). Trimming left V 10 bases short and J 4 bases short, with 22 bases between. CDR1 is MDHEN, CDR2 SYDVKM, per germline. CDR3 length: 15 residues. The CDR3 bases are TGTGCCACTGGGGGCCAAACCAACAGGGCAGAGACCCAGTACTTC. Its protein is CATGGQTNRAETQYF.

This clone was detected once. The chain uses TRBV6-6 and TRBJ2-7; 9 bases align to TRBD1. The CDR3 spans 14 residues. Per germline, CDR1 MNHNY and CDR2 SVGAGI (reference sequence). V lost 5 bases, J lost 2 bases, and 4 bases stayed unmatched. CDR3 loop: CASSKGQGTYEQYF. DNA of the CDR3: TGTGCCAGCAGTAAGGGACAGGGCACCTACGAGCAGTACTTC.

V and J are TRBV7-6 and TRBJ1-6; 7 bases are shared with TRBD1. The CDR3 loop spans 15 amino acids. Germline-derived CDR1 and CDR2 are SGHVS and FNYEAQ. V lost 1 base, J lost 7 bases, and 4 bases stayed unmatched. CDR3 amino acids: CASSLVRDRNSPLHF. DNA for the CDR3: TGTGCCAGCAGCTTAGTTCGGGACAGAAATTCACCCCTCCACTTT.

V usage is TRBV7-8 and J usage is TRBJ2-3, with 9 positions matching TRBD2. Germline loops: CDR1 SGHVS, CDR2 FQNEAQ. This CDR3 has 15 residues. J gave up 6 bases and V 5 bases, and 9 bases lay outside the gene matches. CDR3 region: CASSERSGRTDTQYF. For the CDR3, the DNA is TGTGCCAGCAGCGAAAGGAGCGGGAGGACGGATACGCAGTATTTT.